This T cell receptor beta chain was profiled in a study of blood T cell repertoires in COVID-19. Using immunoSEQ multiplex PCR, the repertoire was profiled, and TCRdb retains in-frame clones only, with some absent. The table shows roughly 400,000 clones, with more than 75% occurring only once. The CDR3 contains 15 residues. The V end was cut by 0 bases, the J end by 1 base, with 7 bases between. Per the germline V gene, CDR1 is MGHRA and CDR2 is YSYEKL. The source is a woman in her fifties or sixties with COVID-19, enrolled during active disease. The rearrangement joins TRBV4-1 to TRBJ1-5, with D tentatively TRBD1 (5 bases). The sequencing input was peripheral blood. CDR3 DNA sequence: TGCGCCAGCAGCCAAGATCGGGGGAGCAATCAGCCCCAGCATTTT. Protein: CASSQDRGSNQPQHF.